These T cell receptor beta chains were read from a single sample in a study of blood T cell repertoires in COVID-19. The repertoire was sequenced with immunoSEQ multiplex PCR; TCRdb's copy has only in-frame clones and lacks some. Of approximately 400,000 clones listed, more than 85% are singletons. The material sequenced was PBMCs or T cells enriched from blood (not recorded which). Source of these receptors: a woman aged 40 to 50 who had been exposed to COVID-19. The CDR3 runs from the conserved cysteine through the conserved F or W. The D gene is left open where the match is weak. Clone sizes are given selectively: once, few, many, or a class where the clone is expanded.

V	D	J	size	DNA	CDR3
TRBV5-1	TRBD2	TRBJ2-3	NA	TGCGCCAGCAGCTTGGTGCGGCCGGGACTAGCGGAAGATACGCAGTATTTT	CASSLVRPGLAEDTQYF
TRBV6-5	NA	TRBJ1-4	NA	TGTGCCAGCAGTTACAGGGGGAGTTATGAAAAACTGTTTTTT	CASSYRGSYEKLFF
TRBV19	NA	TRBJ1-6	few	TGTGCCAGTAGTGGCCGGGGTGATTCACCCCTCCACTTT	CASSGRGDSPLHF
TRBV2	NA	TRBJ1-5	NA	TGTGCCAGCAGTGCATCGGGCAGGGTTAGCAATCAGCCCCAGCATTTT	CASSASGRVSNQPQHF
TRBV7-2	TRBD2	TRBJ2-1	NA	TGTGCCAGCAGTCCGAGACTAGCGGGGGGGTTCAATGAGCAGTTCTTC	CASSPRLAGGFNEQFF
TRBV13	TRBD1	TRBJ2-5	NA	TGTGCCAGCAGCACCGGGACAGGGACGGGGGAGACCCAGTACTTC	CASSTGTGTGETQYF
TRBV7-9	TRBD1	TRBJ1-1	NA	TGTGCCAGCAGCTTAGAGGGACAGGTTAAACTTGAAGCTTTCTTT	CASSLEGQVKLEAFF
TRBV6-5	NA	TRBJ2-1	NA	TGTGCCAGCAGCTTACAGGGTTTGGGCAATGAGCAGTTCTTC	CASSLQGLGNEQFF
TRBV29-1	NA	TRBJ2-3	NA	TGCAGCGTGAAGGGCCTAGCGGTGGGGGGCGATACGCAGTATTTT	CSVKGLAVGGDTQYF
TRBV11-2	TRBD1	TRBJ2-7	NA	TGTGCCAGCACTAAATCACCGGGACAGGGTTACGAGCAGTACTTC	CASTKSPGQGYEQYF
TRBV19	NA	TRBJ1-5	few	TGTGCCAGTAGTATTGGGGGGGCAAGCAATCAGCCCCAGCATTTT	CASSIGGASNQPQHF
TRBV19	NA	TRBJ1-3	NA	TGTGCCAGTAAGGGAGATCACCACTCTGGAAACACCATATATTTT	CASKGDHHSGNTIYF
TRBV19	NA	TRBJ1-1	NA	TGTGCCAGTAGTATAGCCCGCGGGGGGAACACTGAAGCTTTCTTT	CASSIARGGNTEAFF
TRBV5-4	NA	TRBJ2-7	NA	TGTGCCAGCAGCACCGGCGGGGCTAGGTATGAGCAGTACTTC	CASSTGGARYEQYF
TRBV28	TRBD1	TRBJ1-1	NA	TGTGCCAGCAGTGACGTGACAGGGGGATTGAACACTGAAGCTTTCTTT	CASSDVTGGLNTEAFF
TRBV2	TRBD2	TRBJ2-7	NA	TGTGCCAGCAGTGTGGGCGGGGGGGTCTCCTACGAGCAGTACTTC	CASSVGGGVSYEQYF
TRBV25-1	NA	TRBJ1-2	few	TGTGCCAGCAGTGAACAGGGGCGTAACTATGGCTACACCTTC	CASSEQGRNYGYTF
TRBV18	TRBD2	TRBJ2-2	many	TGTGCCAGCTCAGAGCTAGCGGGTTCGAACACCGGGGAGCTGTTTTTT	CASSELAGSNTGELFF
TRBV19	TRBD1	TRBJ2-7	NA	TGTGCCAGTAGTATGGGGACAGGGGGCTACGAGCAGTACTTC	CASSMGTGGYEQYF
TRBV4-1	TRBD2	TRBJ2-1	NA	TGCGCCAGCAGCCTACTGGGGCTAGCGGGAGCCAATGAGCAGTTCTTC	CASSLLGLAGANEQFF
TRBV9	NA	TRBJ1-2	few	NA	CASSTSGQANYGYTF
TRBV28	TRBD1	TRBJ1-5	NA	TGTGCCAGCAGTTCCGCTACAGGGGACAATCAGCCCCAGCATTTT	CASSSATGDNQPQHF
TRBV9	TRBD1	TRBJ2-2	NA	TGTGCCAGCGACAGGGTCGGCACCGGGGAGCTGTTTTTT	CASDRVGTGELFF
TRBV27	NA	TRBJ1-3	once	TGTGCCAGCAGTTTAGGAGGGGCTGGAAACACCATATATTTT	CASSLGGAGNTIYF
TRBV9	TRBD2	TRBJ2-1	NA	TGTGCCAGCAGCGTAGAGGGACTAGCAATCAATGAGCAGTTCTTC	CASSVEGLAINEQFF
TRBV7-9	NA	TRBJ2-5	NA	TGTGCCAGCAGCCGAGATAGTGGGCCGGAGACCCAGTACTTC	CASSRDSGPETQYF
TRBV5-4	TRBD1	TRBJ1-1	NA	TGTGCCAGCAGCTCGTACAGGTTTCCTCTGACAGGGGGCAAGGCTGAAGCTTTCTTT	CASSSYRFPLTGGKAEAFF
TRBV15	NA	TRBJ1-1	NA	TGTGCCACCAGCAGGAGAGGGCAGATGAACACTGAAGCTTTCTTT	CATSRRGQMNTEAFF
TRBV29-1	NA	TRBJ2-2	NA	TGCAGCGTTGGGGCTCGCGGGGCTACCGGGGAGCTGTTTTTT	CSVGARGATGELFF
TRBV10-3	TRBD2	TRBJ2-3	NA	TGTGCCATCAGTGAAGGTCTAGCGGGGGTCACAGATACGCAGTATTTT	CAISEGLAGVTDTQYF
TRBV27	NA	TRBJ2-5	NA	TGTGCCAGCACCCTAAGGATCGGGTTGGAGACCCAGTACTTC	CASTLRIGLETQYF
TRBV27	NA	TRBJ2-1	NA	TGTGCCAGCAGGGCGGACAACAATGAGCAGTTCTTC	CASRADNNEQFF
TRBV5-1	NA	TRBJ1-1	NA	TGCGCCAGCAGGGGGGGTGCGTGGACTGAAGCTTTCTTT	CASRGGAWTEAFF
TRBV7-8	NA	TRBJ1-3	NA	TGTGCCAGCAGCTTAGGGCTGGGAAACACCATATATTTT	CASSLGLGNTIYF
TRBV2	TRBD2	TRBJ2-2	NA	TGTGCCAGCAGTGAAGAATTTGGGGGGGCCGGGGAGCTGTTTTTT	CASSEEFGGAGELFF
TRBV6-2/TRBV6-3	NA	TRBJ2-2	few	TGTGCCAGCAGTTACCGGGTAACCGGGGAGCTGTTTTTT	CASSYRVTGELFF
TRBV3-1/TRBV3-2	NA	TRBJ1-2	NA	TGTGCCAGCAGCCAAGATCTACGACAGAAACGAGCTAACTATGGCTACACCTTC	CASSQDLRQKRANYGYTF
TRBV6-5	TRBD2	TRBJ2-7	NA	TGTGCCAGCAGTTCCCAAGATCCCGGGACTAGCAGCGAGCAGTACTTC	CASSSQDPGTSSEQYF
TRBV6-5	NA	TRBJ1-2	once	TGTGCCAGCAGTTACTCGGAAAGGGAGGGCTACACCTTC	CASSYSEREGYTF
TRBV30	TRBD1	TRBJ2-5	NA	TGTGCCTGGAATGGACAGGGCAGAGAGACCCAGTACTTC	CAWNGQGRETQYF
TRBV25-1	TRBD2	TRBJ2-2	NA	TGTGCCAGCAGTGCGCTTATACTAGCGGGAAACACCGGGGAGCTGTTTTTT	CASSALILAGNTGELFF
TRBV15	NA	TRBJ1-2	NA	TGTGCCACCAGCCACTCTGGAGGGACCAGTTCACCAAACTATGGCTACACCTTC	CATSHSGGTSSPNYGYTF
TRBV11-3	TRBD2	TRBJ2-7	NA	TGTGCCAGCAGCTCTACCGGGACTAGCGTACAGTACTTC	CASSSTGTSVQYF
TRBV13	TRBD2	TRBJ2-7	once	TGTGCCAGCAGCTCACGAAGCGGGGGGACCTCCTACGAGCAGTACTTC	CASSSRSGGTSYEQYF
TRBV2	NA	TRBJ2-6	NA	TGTGCCAGCAGCCTACAGTCTGGGGCCAACGTCCTGACTTTC	CASSLQSGANVLTF
TRBV11-3	NA	TRBJ2-1	NA	TGTGCCAGCAGCCCCCGGGGGAAAAATGAGCAGTTCTTC	CASSPRGKNEQFF